This T cell receptor beta chain was sequenced in a study of shared clonotypes between healthy human individuals. General study results and limits: Naive subsets generally exceeded memory subsets in estimated richness.

Genomic DNA per cell subset filled all wells of several immunoSEQ plates. TCRdb's table, derived via immunoSEQ multiplex PCR, lists solely in-frame clones and lacks some. The sample lists about 1,500,000 clones, around 97% seen once, with approximately 1.1% in the top ten. A remark on this clone: The target antigen is unknown. Other DNA sequences from this sample encode an identical CDR3 as well.

Germline V gene lookup returns CDR1 SNHLY and CDR2 FYNNEI. The CDR3 is 13 amino acids. Trimming cost V 4 bases and J 3 bases, with 7 bases left between them. The TCR sequence derives from a man between 25 and 39 years old in good health. The genes are TRBV2 and TRBJ1-5; D gene unclear. Sequenced sample: naive CD4+ T cells sorted from blood. The subset is: CD45RA+ positively selected. This CDR3 is CASSGDHNQPQHF. CDR3 in DNA: TGTGCCAGCAGTGGTGACCACAATCAGCCCCAGCATTTT.